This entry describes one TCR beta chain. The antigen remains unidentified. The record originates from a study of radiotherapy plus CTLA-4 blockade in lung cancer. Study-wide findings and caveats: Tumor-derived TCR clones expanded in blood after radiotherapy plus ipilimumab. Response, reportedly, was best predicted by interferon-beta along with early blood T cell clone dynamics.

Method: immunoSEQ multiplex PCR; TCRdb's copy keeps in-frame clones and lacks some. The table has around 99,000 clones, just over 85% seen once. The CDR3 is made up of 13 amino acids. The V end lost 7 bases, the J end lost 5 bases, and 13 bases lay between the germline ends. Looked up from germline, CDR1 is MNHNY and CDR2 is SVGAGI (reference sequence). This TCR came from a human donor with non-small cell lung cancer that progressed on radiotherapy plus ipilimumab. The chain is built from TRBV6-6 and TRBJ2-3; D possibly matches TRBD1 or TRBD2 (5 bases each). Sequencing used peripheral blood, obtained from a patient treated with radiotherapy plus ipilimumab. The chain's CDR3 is CASIGAEEDTQYF. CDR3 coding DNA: TGTGCCAGCATAGGGGCGGAGGAAGATACGCAGTATTTT.